This T cell receptor (beta chain) was captured by sequencing in a study of T cell repertoires in cytomegalovirus infection. Whole-study findings and limits: The response measured ex vivo was dominated by TCR beta clonotypes (HLA-C-restricted and CMV-specific). Identification of carriers of CMV plus the relevant HLA was performed using cumulative public TCR beta family frequency.

Germline CDR1 reads SGHDT; CDR2 reads YYEEEE. V lost 9 bases and J 2 bases, leaving 6 bases between the germline ends. This CDR3 contains 12 residues. TCRdb recomputed calls from the reads with MiXCR, one row per CDR3 protein. The sample lists fewer than 550,000 distinct CDR3 sequences; more than 15% were seen once. This clonotype was detected a few times. Its specificity is not known. The rearrangement links TRBV5-6 to TRBJ2-6, with no clear D. The clonotype originates from a human donor in good health (CMV status not recorded). Some clones in this sample may be carry-over from other donors' samples. Sample: CD8+ T cells from PBMCs. The chain's CDR3 is CATSPGANVLTF. The CDR3 DNA reads as TGTGCCACCTCGCCTGGGGCCAACGTCCTGACTTTC.